This T cell receptor beta chain was recovered during a study of blood T cell repertoires in COVID-19. Here immunoSEQ multiplex PCR was the method, and the copy in TCRdb shows in-frame clones only, minus some. This sample has about 200,000 clones; roughly four fifths occur once, and the top ten carry roughly 14%. The trim removed 6 bases at V and 7 bases at J, leaving 10 bases unmatched. Germline V gives CDR1 MNHEY, CDR2 SVGAGI. The CDR3 has 15 amino acids. This TCR was sampled from a man between 50 and 59 years old who had recovered from COVID-19. This chain uses TRBV6-5 with TRBJ2-1, with 9 bases lining up with TRBD2. Sequencing input: peripheral blood. The CDR3 sequence: CASSPPLAGVNEQFF. The CDR3 nucleotides read TGTGCCAGCAGCCCACCCTTAGCGGGAGTGAATGAGCAGTTCTTC.